The rows below give T cell receptor beta chains drawn from one sample of a study of naive and memory T cell subsets. Each CDR3 protein is one row after TCRdb ran MiXCR on the UMI-ligation and nested PCR reads. Of 140,000 to 150,000 distinct CDR3 sequences listed, approximately 15% are singletons. Sequencing was done on a sample of naive CD4+ T cells from blood. These receptors were taken from a human donor in good health. The CDR3 runs from the conserved cysteine through the conserved F or W. A D gene is named only where the DNA matches it firmly. Size tells how often a clone was seen (once, few, many) or the class of an expanded clone, and some rows leave it out.

TRBJ1-2,NA,NA,TRBV29-1,TGCAGCGTTGTAGGTAGCGAATCTAACTATGGCTACACCTTC,CSVVGSESNYGYTF
TRBJ2-3,few,TRBD2,TRBV5-1,TGCGCCAGCTGTTCTGAACTAGCGGGAGTCGGAGATACGCAGTATTTT,CASCSELAGVGDTQYF
TRBJ2-7,few,NA,TRBV7-2,TGTGCCAGCAGCTTAGCTGGGGGGCCGGACGAGCAGTACTTC,CASSLAGGPDEQYF
TRBJ2-7,few,NA,TRBV5-1,TGCGCCAGCAGCCCCCTGGGGAAGGCCTACGAGCAGTACTTC,CASSPLGKAYEQYF
TRBJ2-5,many,TRBD1,TRBV29-1,TGCAGCGTTGTCCCCGGGACAGATCTTACCCAAGAGACCCAGTACTTC,CSVVPGTDLTQETQYF
TRBJ2-5,NA,TRBD2,TRBV7-9,TGTGCCAGCAGCTTCGTAGCGGGCCAAGAGACCCAGTACTTC,CASSFVAGQETQYF
TRBJ2-2,few,NA,TRBV29-1,TGCAGCGTTGTTTACGGGAGAGGAACCGGGGAGCTGTTTTTT,CSVVYGRGTGELFF
TRBJ2-1,few,TRBD2,TRBV6-5,TGTGCCAGCAGGCAGACTAGCGGGAGAAGCAATGAGCAGTTCTTC,CASRQTSGRSNEQFF
TRBJ2-2,few,NA,TRBV25-1,TGTGCCAGCAGTGAAGGCAGTCTAGCCGGGGAGCTGTTTTTT,CASSEGSLAGELFF
TRBJ2-6,NA,NA,TRBV15,TGTGCCACCAGCAGAGAGAAGACACCTCGCTCTAGGGCCAACGTCCTGACTTTC,CATSREKTPRSRANVLTF
TRBJ1-6,few,TRBD1,TRBV6-1,TGTGCCAGCAGTGAGTTGGACAGGGGAAATTCACCCCTCCACTTT,CASSELDRGNSPLHF
TRBJ2-1,NA,TRBD2,TRBV4-1,TGCGCCAGCAGCACGGGACTAGCGAAAGGTAGCAGGAACAATGAGCAGTTCTTC,CASSTGLAKGSRNNEQFF
TRBJ1-2,few,NA,TRBV9,TGTGCCAGCAGCCCTGGGGAGAACTATGGCTACACCTTC,CASSPGENYGYTF
TRBJ1-1,few,NA,TRBV30,TGTGCCTTGCGGACAGTTATGAACACTGAAGCTTTCTTT,CALRTVMNTEAFF
TRBJ2-2,few,NA,TRBV7-3,TGTGCCAGCAGCCCTCAACTAGGAACCGGGGAGCTGTTTTTT,CASSPQLGTGELFF
TRBJ2-3,NA,NA,TRBV20-1,TGCAGTGCTAGAGATCCGGGCGGGGCCTACACAGATACGCAGTATTTT,CSARDPGGAYTDTQYF
TRBJ1-2,NA,NA,TRBV5-1,TGCGCCAGCAGCCCCGACACTCACTACACCTTC,CASSPDTHYTF
TRBJ2-7,NA,NA,TRBV19,TGTGCCAGTAGTACCGGGCTGGGAAACTACGAGCAGTACTTC,CASSTGLGNYEQYF
TRBJ1-1,once,NA,TRBV29-1,TGCAGCGTTGCGGGACAACAAAAGAACACTGAAGCTTTCTTT,CSVAGQQKNTEAFF
TRBJ2-2,NA,NA,TRBV7-2,TGTGCCAGCAGCTTGCTCAGGAACACCGGGGAGCTGTTTTTT,CASSLLRNTGELFF
TRBJ1-5,few,TRBD1,TRBV15,TGTGCCACCAGCAGAGGGGACAGGGGAGTTAATCAGCCCCAGCATTTT,CATSRGDRGVNQPQHF
TRBJ2-2,NA,NA,TRBV29-1,TGCAGCGTTGAAGGGAGCGTTATAGGCACCGGGGAGCTGTTTTTT,CSVEGSVIGTGELFF
TRBJ2-1,many,NA,TRBV24-1,TGTGCCACGCAGCGATTAAACGAGCAGTTCTTC,CATQRLNEQFF
TRBJ2-3,few,NA,TRBV6-5,TGTGCCAGCAGTTTAACGCAGGGGCCGCTAAGCACAGATACGCAGTATTTT,CASSLTQGPLSTDTQYF
TRBJ2-4,many,NA,TRBV20-1,TGCAGCGCATACAGGGCCCTTCAGTACTTC,CSAYRALQYF
TRBJ1-1,few,NA,TRBV5-1,TGCGCCAGCAGCGAGCCCGGGGGCTACACTGAAGCTTTCTTT,CASSEPGGYTEAFF
TRBJ2-4,NA,NA,TRBV29-1,TGCAGCGTTGTGTTAGCCAAAAACATTCAGTACTTC,CSVVLAKNIQYF
TRBJ2-3,few,NA,TRBV27,TGTGCCAGCAGTTTTCGAGACGTCCGGGGCGATACGCAGTATTTT,CASSFRDVRGDTQYF
TRBJ2-1,NA,NA,TRBV20-1,TGCAGTGCTAGAGATCGGAGGGGTGGGGGGGCAACGAGAAATGAGCAGTTCTTC,CSARDRRGGGATRNEQFF
TRBJ2-1,NA,NA,TRBV28,TGTGCCAGCAGTGCCTACTACAATGAGCAGTTCTTC,CASSAYYNEQFF
TRBJ2-7,many,NA,TRBV11-2,TGTGCCAGCAGCACCCTTCCAGGGACCTTAGAAGGGGAGCAGTACTTC,CASSTLPGTLEGEQYF
TRBJ1-4,few,TRBD1,TRBV7-4,TGTGCCAGCAGCCTCGGACAGGGCGCCAGAGAGGAAAAACTGTTTTTT,CASSLGQGAREEKLFF
TRBJ1-1,few,NA,TRBV20-1,TGCAGTGCGAGACCCCGGATGAACACTGAAGCTTTCTTT,CSARPRMNTEAFF
TRBJ2-2,NA,TRBD1,TRBV10-1,TGCGCCAGCAGCGCCGGACAGGGGGTCACCGGGGAGCTGTTTTTT,CASSAGQGVTGELFF
TRBJ1-5,few,NA,TRBV5-1,TGCGCCAGCAGCTTGGGCGGGGAAACGCCCCAGCATTTT,CASSLGGETPQHF
TRBJ2-7,many,NA,TRBV6-5,TGTGCCAGCAGTGGGAACGCCGGCTACGAGCAGTACTTC,CASSGNAGYEQYF
TRBJ2-1,few,NA,TRBV5-6,TGTGCCAGCAGCTTGATCGGCAGGGGATACAATGAGCAGTTCTTC,CASSLIGRGYNEQFF
TRBJ2-3,few,TRBD2,TRBV19,TGTGCCAGTAGTATAGCGACTAGCGGGAGTGATACGCAGTATTTT,CASSIATSGSDTQYF
TRBJ2-3,many,TRBD2,TRBV4-1,TGCGCCAGCAGCCAAGTCCGGGAGGGGCCAGATACGCAGTATTTT,CASSQVREGPDTQYF
TRBJ1-5,few,TRBD1,TRBV19,TGTGCCAGTAGTACTGGACAGGGCCACAATCAGCCCCAGCATTTT,CASSTGQGHNQPQHF
TRBJ2-2,NA,TRBD2,TRBV5-1,TGCGCCAGCAGCTTGGAACTAGCGGGAGGAACCGGGGAGCTGTTTTTT,CASSLELAGGTGELFF
TRBJ2-3,few,NA,TRBV19,TGTGCCAGTAGTTCCCGGCAATCTAGCACAGATACGCAGTATTTT,CASSSRQSSTDTQYF
TRBJ2-3,NA,NA,TRBV12-3/TRBV12-4,TGTGCCAGCACCCTTACTATAGGGGGCACAGATACGCAGTATTTT,CASTLTIGGTDTQYF
TRBJ1-4,NA,NA,TRBV20-1,TGCAGTGCTAGAGATTGGCAGGATTACAATGAAAAACTGTTTTTT,CSARDWQDYNEKLFF
TRBJ2-1,few,NA,TRBV23-1,TGCGCCAGCAGTCTCAGGTATCCCTCCTACAATGAGCAGTTCTTC,CASSLRYPSYNEQFF
TRBJ1-2,NA,TRBD1,TRBV28,TGTGCCAGCAGTTCGGACAGGGCCGGGGGCTACACCTTC,CASSSDRAGGYTF
TRBJ2-2,few,TRBD2,TRBV5-4,TGTGCCAGCAGCCTGGCCGGGACTAGCGGGAGCATCACCGGGGAGCTGTTTTTT,CASSLAGTSGSITGELFF
TRBJ2-5,many,NA,TRBV28,TGTGCCAGCGCCGCCGGGACTCCTGTCTTGCCCCAGTACTTC,CASAAGTPVLPQYF
TRBJ2-5,few,TRBD1,TRBV2,TGTGCCACCGCCGGGACAGAGACAGAGACCCAGTACTTC,CATAGTETETQYF
TRBJ1-6,NA,NA,TRBV5-1,TGCGCCAGCAGGGCTGACACGTCGAGCTCCTATAATTCACCCCTCCACTTT,CASRADTSSSYNSPLHF
TRBJ1-1,few,NA,TRBV6-2/TRBV6-3,TGTGCCAGCAGTCGTGAGACGAACACTGAAGCTTTCTTT,CASSRETNTEAFF
TRBJ2-3,few,NA,TRBV4-1,TGCGCCAGCAGCCAAGATTTAGTAAGGTTAGATACGCAGTATTTT,CASSQDLVRLDTQYF